The source of this T cell receptor beta chain is a study of shared clonotypes between healthy human individuals. TCRdb keeps only in-frame clones here, not all; method: immunoSEQ multiplex PCR. Of more than 2 million clones in the sample, approximately 95% were seen once. Germline loops: CDR1 MNHEY, CDR2 SVGAGI. V lost 7 bases and J 5 bases, leaving 6 bases between the germline ends. This CDR3 spans 12 amino acids. The chain combines TRBV6-5 with TRBJ1-6; D uncertain. The receptor's source is a man aged 18 to 29 in good health. The specimen was naive CD4+ T cells sorted from blood. Noted subset: CD45RA+ positively selected. CDR3 nucleotides: TGTGCCAGCACCCGGGATAATTCACCCCTCCACTTT. It specifies CASTRDNSPLHF.